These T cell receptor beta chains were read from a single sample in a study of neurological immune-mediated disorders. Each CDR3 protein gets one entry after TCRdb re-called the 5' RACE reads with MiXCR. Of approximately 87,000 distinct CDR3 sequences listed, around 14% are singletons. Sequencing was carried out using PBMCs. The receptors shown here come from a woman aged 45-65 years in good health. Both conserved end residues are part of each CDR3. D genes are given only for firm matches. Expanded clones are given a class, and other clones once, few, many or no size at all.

TGTGCCAGCAGCCGCCAACCGGGACGTGCTTTCTTT,CASSRQPGRAFF,12,TRBV3-1,-,-,TRBJ1-1
TGTGCCGGGACAACGTACAGGGGGGGTGAAGCTTTCTTT,CAGTTYRGGEAFF,13,TRBV30,TRBD1,-,TRBJ1-1
TGTGCCACCTGGCCCCGGGACACTGAAGCTTTCTTT,CATWPRDTEAFF,12,TRBV6-1,-,-,TRBJ1-1
TGCGCCAGCACCCCTTCGGGACAGAACACCGGGGAGCTGTTTTTT,CASTPSGQNTGELFF,15,TRBV5-1,-,-,TRBJ2-2
TGCAGTGCTAGAGATCAGGGGGCCCCCATTGCCCAGTACTTC,CSARDQGAPIAQYF,14,TRBV20-1,TRBD1,many,TRBJ2-5
TGTGCCACCAGTGGACAAACTAGCGGAGCCTCCAATGAGCAGTTCTTC,CATSGQTSGASNEQFF,16,TRBV24-1,TRBD2,-,TRBJ2-1
TGCAGCGTTTTTACCAGGCGGAACAGGGGTGGTTACGAGCAGTACTTC,CSVFTRRNRGGYEQYF,16,TRBV29-1,TRBD1,many,TRBJ2-7
TGCGCCAGCAGCTTAACAGGGGGCGTCGACTATGGCTACACCTTC,CASSLTGGVDYGYTF,15,TRBV5-1,TRBD1,many,TRBJ1-2
TGCGCCAGCAGCCCTGGGACTGACTCCTACAATGAGCAGTTCTTC,CASSPGTDSYNEQFF,15,TRBV5-1,-,many,TRBJ2-1
TGTGCCAGCAGCTTCCCCAGCGGGGTTGAGACCCAGTACTTC,CASSFPSGVETQYF,14,TRBV7-9,TRBD2,-,TRBJ2-5
TGCGCCAGCAGCTTGTATGAGACCGGAGGTACCGGGGAGCTGTTTTTT,CASSLYETGGTGELFF,16,TRBV5-1,-,many,TRBJ2-2
TGCGCCAGCAGCCAAGAGGGCCTAGCGGGGTTACCTATCTATGGCTACACCTTC,CASSQEGLAGLPIYGYTF,18,TRBV4-1,-,many,TRBJ1-2
TGTGCCAGCAGTAGCGGGGGCAATCAGCCCCAGCATTTT,CASSSGGNQPQHF,13,TRBV28,-,many,TRBJ1-5
TGTGCCAGCAGCTTGGGCAGGACGAACACCGGGGAGCTGTTTTTT,CASSLGRTNTGELFF,15,TRBV5-6,-,-,TRBJ2-2
TGCGCCAGCAGCCCGGGACAGGCTGGAAACACCATATATTTT,CASSPGQAGNTIYF,14,TRBV5-1,TRBD1,many,TRBJ1-3
TGCAGTGCTAGAGAGGGTGCTGGCGAGCAGTACTTC,CSAREGAGEQYF,12,TRBV20-1,-,many,TRBJ2-7
TGTGCCAGCCTCGGGGGGCGTATGTACGAGCAGTACTTC,CASLGGRMYEQYF,13,TRBV7-9,-,many,TRBJ2-7
TGTGCCAGCAGCACCCCAACTCCAGATGGCACTGAAGCTTTCTTT,CASSTPTPDGTEAFF,15,TRBV21-1,-,-,TRBJ1-1
TGTGCCAGCAGTGGCGGGCGGGGATACACTGAAGCTTTCTTT,CASSGGRGYTEAFF,14,TRBV2,-,-,TRBJ1-1
TGTGCCACCAGCAGAGCCCGACAGGGCATACAAGAGACCCAGTACTTC,CATSRARQGIQETQYF,16,TRBV15,TRBD1,many,TRBJ2-5
TGCAGTGCTCTGAGTAGCGAGAACTACGAGCAGTACTTC,CSALSSENYEQYF,13,TRBV20-1,-,many,TRBJ2-7
TGCGCCAGCAGCCAACTGACAGGGAGCTCCTACGAGCAGTACTTC,CASSQLTGSSYEQYF,15,TRBV5-1,TRBD1,many,TRBJ2-7